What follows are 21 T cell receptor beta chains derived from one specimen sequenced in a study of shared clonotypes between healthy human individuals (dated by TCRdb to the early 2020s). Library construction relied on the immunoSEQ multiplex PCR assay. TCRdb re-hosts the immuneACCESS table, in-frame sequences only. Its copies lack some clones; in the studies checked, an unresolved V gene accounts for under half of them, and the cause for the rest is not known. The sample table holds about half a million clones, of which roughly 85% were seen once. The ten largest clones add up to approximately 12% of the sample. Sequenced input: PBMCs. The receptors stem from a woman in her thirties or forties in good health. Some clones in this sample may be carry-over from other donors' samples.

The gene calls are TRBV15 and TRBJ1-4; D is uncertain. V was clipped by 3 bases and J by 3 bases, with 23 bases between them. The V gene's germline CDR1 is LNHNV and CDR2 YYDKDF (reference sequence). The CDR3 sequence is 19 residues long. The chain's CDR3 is CATSSGGMGSSIANEKLFF. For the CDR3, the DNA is TGTGCCACCAGCAGCGGAGGGATGGGAAGCTCCATCGCTAATGAAAAACTGTTTTTT.

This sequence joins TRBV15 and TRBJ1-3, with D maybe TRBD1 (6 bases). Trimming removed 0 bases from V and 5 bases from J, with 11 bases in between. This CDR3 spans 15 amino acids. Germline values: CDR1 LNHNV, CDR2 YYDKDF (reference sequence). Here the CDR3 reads CATSRDLTGRNTIYF. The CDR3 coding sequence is TGTGCCACCAGCAGAGATCTAACAGGGAGAAACACCATATATTTT.

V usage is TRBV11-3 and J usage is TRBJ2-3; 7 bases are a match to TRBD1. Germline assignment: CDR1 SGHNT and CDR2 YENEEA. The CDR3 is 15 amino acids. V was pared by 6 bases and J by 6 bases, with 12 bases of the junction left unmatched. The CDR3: CASSKRQGELDTQYF. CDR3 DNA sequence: TGTGCCAGCAGTAAGAGACAGGGAGAATTGGATACGCAGTATTTT.

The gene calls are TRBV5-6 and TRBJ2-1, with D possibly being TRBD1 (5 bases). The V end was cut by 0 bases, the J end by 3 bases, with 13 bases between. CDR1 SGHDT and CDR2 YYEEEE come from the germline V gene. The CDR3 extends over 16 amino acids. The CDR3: CASSLEWQGNYNEQFF. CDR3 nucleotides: TGTGCCAGCAGCTTGGAGTGGCAGGGAAACTACAATGAGCAGTTCTTC.

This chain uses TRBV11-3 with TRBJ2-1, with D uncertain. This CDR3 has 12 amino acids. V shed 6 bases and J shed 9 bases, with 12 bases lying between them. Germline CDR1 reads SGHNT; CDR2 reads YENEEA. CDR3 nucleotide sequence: TGTGCCAGCAGTAACGGATTGGGTGAGCAGTTCTTC. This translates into CASSNGLGEQFF.

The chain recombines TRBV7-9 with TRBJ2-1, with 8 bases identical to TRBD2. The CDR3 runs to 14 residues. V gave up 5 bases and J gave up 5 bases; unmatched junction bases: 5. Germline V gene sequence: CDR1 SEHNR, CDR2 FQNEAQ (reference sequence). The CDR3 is CASSASGWNNEQFF. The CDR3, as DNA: TGTGCCAGCAGCGCTAGCGGGTGGAACAATGAGCAGTTCTTC.

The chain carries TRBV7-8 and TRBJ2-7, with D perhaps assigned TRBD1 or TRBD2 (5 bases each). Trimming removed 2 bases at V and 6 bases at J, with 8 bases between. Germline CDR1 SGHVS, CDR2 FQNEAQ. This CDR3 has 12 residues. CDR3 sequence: CASSLSGTEQYF. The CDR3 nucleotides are TGTGCCAGCAGCTTATCAGGGACCGAGCAGTACTTC.

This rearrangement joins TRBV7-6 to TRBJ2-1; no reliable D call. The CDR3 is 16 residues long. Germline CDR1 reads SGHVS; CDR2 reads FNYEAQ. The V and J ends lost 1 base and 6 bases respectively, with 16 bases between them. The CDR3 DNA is TGTGCCAGCAGCTTAGTTGGTCCCCCCACGCCCAATGAGCAGTTCTTC. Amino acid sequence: CASSLVGPPTPNEQFF.

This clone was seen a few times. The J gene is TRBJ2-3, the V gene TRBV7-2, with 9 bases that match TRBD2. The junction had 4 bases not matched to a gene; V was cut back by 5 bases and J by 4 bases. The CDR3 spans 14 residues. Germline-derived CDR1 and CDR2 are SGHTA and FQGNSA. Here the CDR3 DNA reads TGTGCCAGCAGCGTGGGACTAGCTGCAGATACGCAGTATTTT. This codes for CASSVGLAADTQYF.

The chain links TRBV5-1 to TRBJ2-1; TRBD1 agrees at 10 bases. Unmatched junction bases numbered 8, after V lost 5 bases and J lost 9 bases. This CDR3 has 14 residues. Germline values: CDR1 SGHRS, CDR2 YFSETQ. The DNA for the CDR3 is TGCGCCAGCAGACCCGACAGGGGGCAGGTTGAGCAGTTCTTC. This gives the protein CASRPDRGQVEQFF.

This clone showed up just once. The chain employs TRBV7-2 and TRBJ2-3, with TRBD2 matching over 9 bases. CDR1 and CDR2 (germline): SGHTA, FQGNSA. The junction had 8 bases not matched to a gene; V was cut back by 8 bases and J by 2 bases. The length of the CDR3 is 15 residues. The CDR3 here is CASAALAGFTDTQYF. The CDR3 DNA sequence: TGTGCCAGCGCGGCGCTAGCGGGATTCACAGATACGCAGTATTTT.

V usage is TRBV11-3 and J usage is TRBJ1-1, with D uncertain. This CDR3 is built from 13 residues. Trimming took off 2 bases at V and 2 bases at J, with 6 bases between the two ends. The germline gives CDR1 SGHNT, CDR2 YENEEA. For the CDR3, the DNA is TGTGCCAGCAGCTTATCACACAACACTGAAGCTTTCTTT. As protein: CASSLSHNTEAFF. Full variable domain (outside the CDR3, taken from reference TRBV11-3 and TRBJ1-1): EAGVVQSPRYKIIEKKQPVAFWCNPISGHNTLYWYLQNLGQGPELLIRYENEEAVDDSQLPKDRFSAERLKGVDSTLKIQPAELGDSAVYLCASSLSHNTEAFFGQGTRLTVV.

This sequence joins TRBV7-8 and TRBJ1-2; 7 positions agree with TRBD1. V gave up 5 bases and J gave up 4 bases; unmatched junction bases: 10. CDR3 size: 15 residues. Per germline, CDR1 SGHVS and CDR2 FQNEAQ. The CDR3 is CASSTRSGTAYGYTF. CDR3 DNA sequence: TGTGCCAGCAGCACCCGATCCGGGACAGCCTATGGCTACACCTTC.

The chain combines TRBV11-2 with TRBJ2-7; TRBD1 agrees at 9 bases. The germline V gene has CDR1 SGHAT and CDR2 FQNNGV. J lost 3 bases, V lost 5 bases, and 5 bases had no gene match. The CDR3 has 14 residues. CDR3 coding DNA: TGTGCCAGCAGCCCGGGACAGGGATACTACGAGCAGTACTTC. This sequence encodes CASSPGQGYYEQYF.

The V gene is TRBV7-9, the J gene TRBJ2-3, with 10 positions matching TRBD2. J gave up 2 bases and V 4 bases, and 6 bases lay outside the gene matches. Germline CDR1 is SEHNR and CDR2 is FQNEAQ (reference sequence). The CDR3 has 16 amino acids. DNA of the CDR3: TGTGCCAGCAGCTACCCTCTAGCGGGAGACACAGATACGCAGTATTTT. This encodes CASSYPLAGDTDTQYF. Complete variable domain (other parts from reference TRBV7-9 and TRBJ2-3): DTGVSQNPRHKITKRGQNVTFRCDPISEHNRLYWYRQTLGQGPEFLTYFQNEAQLEKSRLLSDRFSAERPKGSFSTLEIQRTEQGDSAMYLCASSYPLAGDTDTQYFGPGTRLTVL.

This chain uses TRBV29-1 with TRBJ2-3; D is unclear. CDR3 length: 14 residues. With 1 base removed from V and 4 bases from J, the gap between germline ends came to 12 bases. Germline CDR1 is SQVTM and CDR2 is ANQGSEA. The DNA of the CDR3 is TGCAGCGTTGAAGGACCGGGCCAAGCAGATACGCAGTATTTT. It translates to CSVEGPGQADTQYF.

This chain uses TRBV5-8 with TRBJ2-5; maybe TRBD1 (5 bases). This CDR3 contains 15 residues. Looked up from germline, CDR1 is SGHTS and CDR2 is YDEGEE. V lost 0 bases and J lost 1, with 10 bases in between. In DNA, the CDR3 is TGTGCCAGCAGCTTGGGGGCCAGGGCCCAAGAGACCCAGTACTTC. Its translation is CASSLGARAQETQYF.

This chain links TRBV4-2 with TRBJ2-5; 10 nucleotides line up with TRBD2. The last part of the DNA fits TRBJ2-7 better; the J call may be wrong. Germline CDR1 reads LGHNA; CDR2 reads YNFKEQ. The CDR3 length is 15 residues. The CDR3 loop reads CASSQQAGGPNEQYF. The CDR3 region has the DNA TGTGCCAGCAGCCAACAAGCGGGAGGGCCGAACGAGCAGTACTTC.

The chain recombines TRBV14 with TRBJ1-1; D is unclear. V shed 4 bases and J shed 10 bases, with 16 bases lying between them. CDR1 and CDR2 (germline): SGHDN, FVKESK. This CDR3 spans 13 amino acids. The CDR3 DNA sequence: TGTGCCAGCAGCCTCTGGGCAGCTCGGCGAGCTTTCTTT. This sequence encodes CASSLWAARRAFF.

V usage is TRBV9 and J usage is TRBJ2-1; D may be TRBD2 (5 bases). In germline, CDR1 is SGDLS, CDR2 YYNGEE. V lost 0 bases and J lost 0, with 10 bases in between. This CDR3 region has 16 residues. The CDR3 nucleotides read TGTGCCAGCAGCGTAGGCGCGGGCGTCTCCTACAATGAGCAGTTCTTC. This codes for CASSVGAGVSYNEQFF.

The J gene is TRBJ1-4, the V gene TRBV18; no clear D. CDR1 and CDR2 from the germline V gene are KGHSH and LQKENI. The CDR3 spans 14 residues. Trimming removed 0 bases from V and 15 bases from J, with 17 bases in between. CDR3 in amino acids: CASSPPVRANQVFF. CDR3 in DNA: TGTGCCAGCTCACCACCTGTTAGGGCAAATCAGGTGTTTTTT. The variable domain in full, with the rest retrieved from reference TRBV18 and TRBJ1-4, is NAGVMQNPRHLVRRRGQEARLRCSPMKGHSHVYWYRQLPEEGLKFMVYLQKENIIDESGMPKERFSAEFPKEGPSILRIQQVVRGDSAAYFCASSPPVRANQVFFGSGTQLSVL.